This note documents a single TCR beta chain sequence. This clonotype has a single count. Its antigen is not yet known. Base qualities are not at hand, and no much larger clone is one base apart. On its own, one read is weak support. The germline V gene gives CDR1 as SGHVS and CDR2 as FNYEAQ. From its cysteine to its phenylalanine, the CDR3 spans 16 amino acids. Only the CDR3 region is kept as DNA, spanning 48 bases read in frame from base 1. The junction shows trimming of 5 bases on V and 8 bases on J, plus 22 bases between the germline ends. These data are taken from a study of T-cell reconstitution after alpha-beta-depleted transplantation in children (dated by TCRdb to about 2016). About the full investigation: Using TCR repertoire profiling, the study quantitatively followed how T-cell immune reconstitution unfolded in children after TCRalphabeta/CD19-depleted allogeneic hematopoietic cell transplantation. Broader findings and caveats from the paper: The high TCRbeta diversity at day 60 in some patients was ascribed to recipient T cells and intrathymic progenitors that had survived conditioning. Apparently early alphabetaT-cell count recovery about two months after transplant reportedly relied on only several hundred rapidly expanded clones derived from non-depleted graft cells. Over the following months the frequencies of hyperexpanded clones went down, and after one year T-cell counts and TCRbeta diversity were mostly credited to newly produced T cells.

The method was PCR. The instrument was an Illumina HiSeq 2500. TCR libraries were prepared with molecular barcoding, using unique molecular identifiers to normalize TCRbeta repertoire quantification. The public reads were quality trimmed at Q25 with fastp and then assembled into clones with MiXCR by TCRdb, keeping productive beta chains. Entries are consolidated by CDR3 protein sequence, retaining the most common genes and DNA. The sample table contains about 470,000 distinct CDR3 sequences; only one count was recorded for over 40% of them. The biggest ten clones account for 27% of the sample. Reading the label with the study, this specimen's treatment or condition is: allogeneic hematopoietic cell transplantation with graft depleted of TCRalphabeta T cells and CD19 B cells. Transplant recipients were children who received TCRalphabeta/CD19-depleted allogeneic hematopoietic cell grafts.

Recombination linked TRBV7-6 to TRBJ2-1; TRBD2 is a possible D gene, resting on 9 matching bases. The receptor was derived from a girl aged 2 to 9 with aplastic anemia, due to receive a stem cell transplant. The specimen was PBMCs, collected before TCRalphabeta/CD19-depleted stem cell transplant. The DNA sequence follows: TGTGCCAGCAGCCCCAGGGGGCGGGGGGGCCGCGATGAGCAGTTCTTC. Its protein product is CASSPRGRGGRDEQFF.